This T cell receptor beta chain was sequenced during a study of blood T cell repertoires in COVID-19. In the study overall: Acute-phase and convalescent COVID-19 samples originated in the United States, Italy and Spain. From T cells, B-cell-depleted T cells, or PBMCs came the material, which was cDNA or gDNA.

V shed 4 bases, J shed 2 bases, and the junction held 4 bases outside the gene matches. Germline loops: CDR1 ENHRY, CDR2 SYGVKD. The CDR3 extends over 15 amino acids. Authors' processing steps: How many nucleated cells were present was estimated from reference gene primer amplification. The assay was immunoSEQ multiplex PCR, and TCRdb's table has in-frame clones only and misses some. D and trimming come from the DNA, and the V and J calls and clone size come from that table. The sample consists of 50,000 to 80,000 clones, around four fifths of them appearing once. The TCR was taken from a man aged 55 to 70 with COVID-19, enrolled during active disease. Sequenced sample: peripheral blood. The chain couples TRBV10-3 to TRBJ1-4; 7 nucleotides line up with TRBD1. The chain's CDR3 is CAISVGGGTNEKLFF. CDR3 coding DNA: TGTGCCATCAGTGTCGGAGGGGGCACTAATGAAAAACTGTTTTTT.